The T cell receptor beta chain described here comes from a study of blood T cell repertoires in COVID-19. Study details: The study drew acute and convalescent COVID-19 samples from the United States, Italy and Spain. PBMCs, B-cell-depleted T cells, or T cells provided the cDNA or gDNA that made up the material.

Germline V gene lookup returns CDR1 SGHNT and CDR2 YYREEE (reference sequence). The length of the CDR3 is 15 residues. The ends were cut back, 2 bases at V and 1 base at J, with 10 bases in the middle. Under the authors' procedure: The authors estimated nucleated cell counts from reference gene primer amplification. Measured with immunoSEQ multiplex PCR; TCRdb has only the in-frame clones, and not every one. That table gives V, J and clone size, and the DNA gave D and trimming. Of 250,000 to 350,000 clones in the sample, roughly 87% were seen once. The sequencing input was peripheral blood. V is TRBV5-4 and J is TRBJ2-1; D gene ambiguous. The source of this sequence is a woman aged 50 to 60 who had recovered from COVID-19. The CDR3 DNA is TGTGCCAGCAGCTTCAGGCCGGCGTCCTACAATGAGCAGTTCTTC. Translation gives CASSFRPASYNEQFF.